This TCR beta chain was profiled in a study of vaccination effects on CD4 cells after COVID-19. This CDR3 region has 18 residues. After removal of 5 bases from V and 0 bases from J, the junction contained 7 bases not matched to a gene. Germline V gene sequence: CDR1 SGHTA, CDR2 FQGNSA. Regarding this clone: Its antigen remains unknown.

The method was immunoSEQ multiplex PCR; TCRdb's version includes in-frame clones alone and lacks a portion of them. Of fewer than 35,000 clones listed, 74% are singletons. Culturing for more than 9 days preceded CD4+ T cell isolation. As their vaccination, participants received two doses of either BNT162b2 or mRNA-1273. None of the vaccinated had previously contracted SARS-CoV-2, and their nucleocapsid antibodies tested negative. The origin of this receptor is a human donor who received a COVID-19 vaccine. The chain links TRBV7-2 to TRBJ2-4; 13 nucleotides line up with TRBD2. This sample comprised CD4+ T cells from PBMCs cultured without peptide, obtained after COVID-19 vaccination. The CDR3 loop reads CASSLGLAGVVAKNIQYF. The CDR3 DNA sequence: TGTGCCAGCAGCCTCGGACTAGCGGGAGTTGTAGCCAAAAACATTCAGTACTTC.